This T cell receptor (beta chain) was documented in a study of blood T cell repertoires in COVID-19 (dated by TCRdb to about 2020). About the full investigation: Samples covering the acute and convalescent phases of COVID-19 were provided by collaborators in the United States, Italy and Spain. The prospective study material was composed of cDNA or gDNA derived from T cells, B-cell-depleted T cells, or PBMCs. The dataset comprised deeply sampled blood TCRbeta repertoires from subjects exposed to, actively infected with, or recovered from COVID-19. The repertoires were made available in a free public database intended to serve as a resource for research on the immune response to SARS-CoV-2. Samples were obtained from the ongoing ImmuneRACE study (first 160 participants) and from about 1,300 subjects provided by 6 global collaborators. Nearly every sample came with metadata listing a de-identified subject ID, COVID-19 status, age in years and sex. Where HLA class I and class II types were available, the types were taken from metadata supplied by the sample provider, not from assay-based typing. The investigation overall reported the following: How much clinical and demographic metadata was included differed by source and by participant, and the metadata was provided uncurated.

The CDR3 runs 17 residues from the cysteine to the phenylalanine. The CDR3 DNA has 51 bases and is translated from base 1. The collaborating institutions used their own protocols to collect whole blood in K2EDTA tubes. For TCRbeta analysis, collaborator samples were shipped as frozen whole blood, as isolated PBMCs, or as DNA extracted from either sample type. The immunoSEQ Assay, a bias-controlled multiplex PCR, was used to amplify TCRbeta CDR3 regions from genomic DNA. Turning to the authors' computational methods: The number of nucleated cells in each sample was estimated from the amplification of reference gene primers within the assay. Sequence reads were collapsed and filtered to measure the absolute abundance of every unique TCRbeta CDR3 rearrangement. Productive Simpson clonality was computed per sample as the square root of Simpson's diversity index over productive rearrangements. The source is immuneACCESS, and TCRdb retained only in-frame sequences with V and J called. Part of the clones is not carried over; for the studies checked, unresolved V genes explain less than half of this, and the remainder is unexplained. V and J calls and clone size are given by that table; D and trimming were obtained from the DNA. For this sample the table gives tens of thousands of clones, of which approximately 80% were detected only once. The top ten constitute about 50% of the sample.

As concerns this clone: Its antigen remains undetermined. No much larger clonotype is one base removed from it; base qualities were not supplied.

The source of this sequence is a woman of 80 years or more with acute or convalescent COVID-19. The source material was peripheral blood. This chain is built from TRBV21-1 and TRBJ2-7; TRBD2, the D gene given by the table, was not confirmed from the DNA. TRBV21-1 is marked as a pseudogene. The DNA is as follows: TGTGCCAGCAGCAAAGAGGGAGGGGACTACACTTCGAGCGAGCAGTACTTC. It translates as CASSKEGGDYTSSEQYF.